This is a list of T cell receptor beta chains from one sample in a study of shared clonotypes between healthy human individuals. The data were produced by immunoSEQ multiplex PCR, yet TCRdb's version contains in-frame clones alone and is incomplete. The table records some 1,100,000 clones, 75% to 85% of them present only once. The sample taken for sequencing was memory CD4+ T cells from PBMCs. These TCRs come from a man between 18 and 35 years old in good health. Some clones in this sample may be carry-over from other donors' samples. CDR3s include the opening cysteine and the closing phenylalanine or tryptophan. The order of the fields is J gene, clone size, V gene, D gene, CDR3 DNA, CDR3 protein. A D gene is named only where the DNA matches it firmly. Clone size is given for some rows only: seen once, a few or many times, or a class if the clone is expanded.

TRBJ2-1,-,TRBV7-2,TRBD1,TGTGCCAGCAGCCTCGGACAGGCGGGTGAGCAGTTCTTC,CASSLGQAGEQFF
TRBJ2-5,many,TRBV5-1,TRBD2,TGCGCCAGCACCGGTGGGGGGGTCCAAGAGACCCAGTACTTC,CASTGGGVQETQYF
TRBJ1-3,-,TRBV7-9,-,TGTGCCAGCAGCTTAATCCCCAGCAACACCATATATTTT,CASSLIPSNTIYF
TRBJ2-5,-,TRBV6-5,TRBD1,TGTGCCAGCAGTTATCAGGCGAGACAGGGCATATCCCAGTACTTC,CASSYQARQGISQYF
TRBJ2-7,-,TRBV18,-,TGTGCCAGCTCACCCCGAGGAGCGGGCATCCTAGACGAGCAGTACTTC,CASSPRGAGILDEQYF
TRBJ1-5,-,TRBV6-1,-,TGTGCCAGCGGATCCCTACCTAATGGTCAGCCCCAGCATTTT,CASGSLPNGQPQHF
TRBJ2-1,-,TRBV2,-,TGTGCCAGCAGTGATAATCTACAGGGAAGGGAGCTCTTC,CASSDNLQGRELF
TRBJ2-7,few,TRBV5-1,TRBD2,TGCGCCAGCAGCTTCCGGTCCGGGACTAGCCCCTACGAGCAGTACTTC,CASSFRSGTSPYEQYF
TRBJ2-1,-,TRBV5-1,-,TGCGCCAGCAGCTTACTGGACAATGAGCAGTTCTTC,CASSLLDNEQFF
TRBJ2-7,-,TRBV23-1,-,TGCGCCAGCGGTCGGTTCGACGAGCAGTACTTC,CASGRFDEQYF
TRBJ1-2,many,TRBV6-1,-,TGTGCCAGCAGTGAGGACAGTCACGGCTACACCTTC,CASSEDSHGYTF
TRBJ1-2,-,TRBV7-8,TRBD1,TGTGCCAGCAGCTTAGTAGGGACAGGGATCTATGGCTACACCTTC,CASSLVGTGIYGYTF
TRBJ2-1,once,TRBV12-5,-,TGTGCTAGTGGTTTGGATAGGTTATCCTACAATGAGCAGTTCTTC,CASGLDRLSYNEQFF
TRBJ1-6,few,TRBV30,-,TGTGCCCGGAGGCCTCGGGACTACTCACCCCTCCACTTT,CARRPRDYSPLHF
TRBJ2-3,-,TRBV15,TRBD2,TGTGCCACCAGCACAGGACTAGCGTTAACAGATACGCAGTATTTT,CATSTGLALTDTQYF
TRBJ2-2,-,TRBV6-4,TRBD1,TGTGCCAGCAGTGACGGAGGGACAGGGGTTACCGGGGAGCTGTTTTTT,CASSDGGTGVTGELFF
TRBJ1-1,few,TRBV2,-,TGTGCCAGCAGTGATCAAGGCAGCTTGAACACTGAAGCTTTCTTT,CASSDQGSLNTEAFF
TRBJ1-4,once,TRBV7-3,-,TGTGCCAGCAGCTTAACTGGGGGAGTGAATGAAAAACTGTTTTTT,CASSLTGGVNEKLFF
TRBJ2-7,few,TRBV18,-,TGTGCCAGCTCACCTGCGGACAGAAACTACGAGCAGTACTTC,CASSPADRNYEQYF
TRBJ2-1,-,TRBV6-5,-,TGTGCCAGCTCTCGTGGGGGTGAGGATGAGCAGTTCTTC,CASSRGGEDEQFF
TRBJ1-1,once,TRBV18,TRBD1,TGTGCCAGCTCACCAACAGGGGGAACTGAAGCTTTCTTT,CASSPTGGTEAFF
TRBJ2-1,-,TRBV10-3,TRBD1,TGTGCCATCTCAACGAGGGACAGGGGAATGGGTGTTTTCTACAATGAGCAGTTCTTC,CAISTRDRGMGVFYNEQFF
TRBJ1-4,-,TRBV7-2,-,TGTGCCAGCAGCTTCCAGGCAACAAATGAAAAACTGTTTTTT,CASSFQATNEKLFF
TRBJ1-3,once,TRBV15,-,TGTGCCACCAGCAGAGATGGCAGGAGCTCTGGAAACACCATATATTTT,CATSRDGRSSGNTIYF
TRBJ1-3,-,TRBV4-1,-,TGCGCCAGCAGCCAAGATCGTCAGGGGACTGGAAACACCATATATTTT,CASSQDRQGTGNTIYF
TRBJ2-6,-,TRBV28,-,TGTGCCAGCAGTTCAGGGTTAGGGGCCAACGTCCTGACTTTC,CASSSGLGANVLTF
TRBJ1-2,-,TRBV29-1,TRBD1,TGCAGCGTCGGGACAGGGGGCTTCTATGGCTACACCTTC,CSVGTGGFYGYTF
TRBJ1-1,once,TRBV18,-,TGTGCCAGCTCAGCGACGGGTAACACTGAAGCTTTCTTT,CASSATGNTEAFF
TRBJ2-3,-,TRBV5-1,TRBD2,TGCGCCAGCAGCTTCTACGGGAGGGGGACAGATACGCAGTATTTT,CASSFYGRGTDTQYF
TRBJ1-2,-,TRBV11-1,-,TGTGCCAGCAGCCAGGACACGGGCTATGGCTACACCTTC,CASSQDTGYGYTF
TRBJ2-7,-,TRBV6-6,-,TGTGCCAGCAGTAAAAACTACGAGCAGTACTTC,CASSKNYEQYF
TRBJ2-5,once,TRBV4-2,TRBD2,TGTGCCAGCAGCCAAGGCCTAGCGGGAGTCCGGGAGACCCAGTACTTC,CASSQGLAGVRETQYF
TRBJ1-1,-,TRBV5-1,-,TGCGCCAGCAGCTTTGAGACGGTTGAAGCTTTCTTT,CASSFETVEAFF
TRBJ1-3,-,TRBV5-4,-,TGTGCCAGCAGCCAACCTGGAAACACCATATATTTT,CASSQPGNTIYF
TRBJ2-3,few,TRBV2,TRBD2,TGTGCCAGCAGTGTCGGACTAGCGGGCCTCACAGATACGCAGTATTTT,CASSVGLAGLTDTQYF
TRBJ2-3,-,TRBV9,-,TGTGCCAGCAGCGTAGGGCCGGGGATGGGTGGAGATACGCAGTATTTT,CASSVGPGMGGDTQYF